This T cell receptor beta chain was recorded in a study of blood T cells in healthy people across ages. Points from the study as a whole: Possibly, changes in expanded clonotypes were confounded because donor CMV status was unknown.

About this clonotype: Its specificity is not known.

Then a second PCR, running about 7 to 11 cycles, was carried out with a sample-barcoded 5' primer and a J-beta primer mix. TCRdb used MiXCR to reprocess the 5' RACE reads, holding one entry per CDR3 protein. The sample lists 800,000 or so distinct CDR3 sequences; 60% to 80% were seen once. Sequences were obtained from blood. This TCR was recovered from a man aged 25 to 40 in good health.

This CDR3 reads CSVIRDTSYEQYF. The CDR3 DNA is TGCAGCGTCATCCGGGACACCTCCTACGAGCAGTACTTC. The rearrangement links TRBV29-1 to TRBJ2-7; D may be TRBD1 (6 bases). This CDR3 spans 13 amino acids. V dropped 6 bases and J dropped 0 bases, with 12 bases sitting between them. Per germline, CDR1 SQVTM and CDR2 ANQGSEA.